Given below is one TCR beta chain in context. Its antigen is not identified. This CDR3 is built from 15 residues. CDR1 is SGHTS and CDR2 is YDEGEE in the germline V gene. After removal of 3 bases from V and 12 bases from J, the junction contained 8 bases not matched to a gene. TCRdb keeps only in-frame clones here, not all; method: immunoSEQ multiplex PCR. The repertoire has 43,000 or so clones, 75% to 85% of them found once; the top ten carry approximately 51%. The data belong to a study of Ad26.COV2.S vaccination and SARS-CoV-2 variants. Study-wide results and caveats: Marked by substantial breadth, spike-specific CD8+ and CD4+ T cell responses were reportedly seen after vaccination. For non-spike TCRs, breadth in vaccine recipients resembled that in placebo recipients.

The sequence came from a human donor who had recovered from COVID-19. The sequences come from peripheral blood, collected after recovery from COVID-19. V and J are TRBV5-8 and TRBJ2-1, with TRBD2 matching over 14 bases. CDR3 DNA sequence: TGTGCCAGCAGCTCCGGGACTAGCGGGGGAGGACTGCAGTTCTTC. Translation: CASSSGTSGGGLQFF.